This T cell receptor (beta chain) was identified during a study of CD8+CD57+ T cells in acquired aplastic anemia (dated by TCRdb to the late 2010s). Looking at the study overall: DNA extracted from sorted CD4+ and CD8+ cells had a mean of about 3 ug, with a range of roughly 0.19 to 27.4 ug. Healthy donor samples averaged about 10 million reads for CD4+ and under 14 million for CD8+ cells. General conclusions and limits of the study: Roughly 30 CD8+ CDR3 sequences were shared between patients and controls but appeared highly expressed in patients and within their immunodominant clones. Patients and healthy controls showed no significant difference in CD8+ Simpson's diversity (P=0.060).

Turning to this clonotype: Its antigen specificity is not known. A read error may be the cause here, since a much bigger clone is one base away.

Genomic DNA was used as template for profiling of TCR beta VDJ combinations and CDR3 sequences. An Illumina HiSeq 2000 was the platform used for TCR repertoire sequencing. The paper's processing steps were these. Repertoires were assessed using TRBV/TRBJ rearrangement plots, CDR3 size and DJ length profiles, and Simpson's diversity index. Whichever DNA sequence was most abundant in the deep sequencing data was defined as the immunodominant clone. CDR3 amino acid sequences were checked for sharing between subjects and were compared against published repertoires and the VDJdb database. TCRdb trimmed the raw reads at Q25, called clones with MiXCR and kept productive beta chains. For every CDR3 protein sequence, its rows merge into one entry that carries the most common genes and DNA. These V and J calls are TCRdb output, not the study's own analysis. For this sample the table gives roughly 420,000 distinct CDR3 sequences, of which 65% to 80% were detected only once. Jointly, the top ten make up 4% of the sample.

In the study, sorted CD4+ and CD8+ blood T cells from patients with severe aplastic anemia and from healthy subjects underwent deep sequencing of TCR repertoires. Ficoll-Paque density gradient centrifugation was used to isolate peripheral blood mononuclear cells. Before DNA extraction, CD4+ and CD8+ T cells were sorted with FACS or magnetic beads. Source material: sorted CD4+, CD8+, or CD8+CD57+ T cells (not recorded which) from PBMCs. The sequence was obtained from a human donor in good health, serving as a control.

The sequenced DNA is TGTGCCAGCAGCCCAAGGACGGGAGACTATGGCTACGCCTTC. The translation is CASSPRTGDYGYAF. The V and J genes are TRBV3-1 and TRBJ1-2; the D gene is not confidently resolved. The cysteine opens and the phenylalanine closes a CDR3 of 14 amino acids. Only the CDR3 region is kept as DNA, spanning 42 bases read in frame from base 1. Reading the germline V gene (reference sequence) gives CDR1 LGHDT and CDR2 YNNKEL. With all but the CDR3 taken from the reference TRBV3-1 and TRBJ1-2 genes, the full variable domain is: DTAVSQTPKYLVTQMGNDKSIKCEQNLGHDTMYWYKQDSKKFLKIMFSYNNKELIINETVPNRFSPKSPDKAHLNLHINSLELGDSAVYFCASSPRTGDYGYAFGSGTRLTVV.